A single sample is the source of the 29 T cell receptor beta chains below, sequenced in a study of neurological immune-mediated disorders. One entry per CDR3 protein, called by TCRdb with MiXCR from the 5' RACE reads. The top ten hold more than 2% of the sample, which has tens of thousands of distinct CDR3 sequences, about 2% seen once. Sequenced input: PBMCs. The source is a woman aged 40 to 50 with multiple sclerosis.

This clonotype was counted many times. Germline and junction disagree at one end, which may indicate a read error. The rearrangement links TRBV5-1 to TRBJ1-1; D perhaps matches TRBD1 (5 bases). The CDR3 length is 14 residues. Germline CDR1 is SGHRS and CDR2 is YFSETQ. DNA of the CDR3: TGTGCCAGCAGTTTAGGGGCAGGGAACACTGAAGCTTTCTTT. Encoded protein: CASSLGAGNTEAFF. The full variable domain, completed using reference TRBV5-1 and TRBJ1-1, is KAGVTQTPRYLIKTRGQQVTLSCSPISGHRSVSWYQQTPGQGLQFLFEYFSETQRNKGNFPGRFSGRQFSNSRSEMNVSTLELGDSALYLCASSLGAGNTEAFFGQGTRLTVV.

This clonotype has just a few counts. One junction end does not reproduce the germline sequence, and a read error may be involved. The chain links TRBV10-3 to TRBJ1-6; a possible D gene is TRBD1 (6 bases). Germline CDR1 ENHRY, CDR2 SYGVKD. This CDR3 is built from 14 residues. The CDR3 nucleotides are TGTTCCATCAGTGGGGGCAGGGTCAATTCGCACCTCCACTTT. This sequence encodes CSISGGRVNSHLHF.

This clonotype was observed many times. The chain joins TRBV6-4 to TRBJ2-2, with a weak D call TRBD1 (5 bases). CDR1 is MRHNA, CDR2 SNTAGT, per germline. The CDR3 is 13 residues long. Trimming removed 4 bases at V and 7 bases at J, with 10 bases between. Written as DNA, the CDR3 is TGTGCCAGCAGTGGACAGATGAACGGGGAGCTGTTTTTT. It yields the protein CASSGQMNGELFF.

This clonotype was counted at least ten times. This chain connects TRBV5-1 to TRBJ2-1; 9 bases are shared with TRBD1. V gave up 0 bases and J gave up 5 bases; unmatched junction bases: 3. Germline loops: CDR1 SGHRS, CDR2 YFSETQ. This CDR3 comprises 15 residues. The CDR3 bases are TGCGCCAGCAGCTTGGACTGGGACAGGGACAATGAGCAGTTCTTC. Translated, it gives CASSLDWDRDNEQFF.

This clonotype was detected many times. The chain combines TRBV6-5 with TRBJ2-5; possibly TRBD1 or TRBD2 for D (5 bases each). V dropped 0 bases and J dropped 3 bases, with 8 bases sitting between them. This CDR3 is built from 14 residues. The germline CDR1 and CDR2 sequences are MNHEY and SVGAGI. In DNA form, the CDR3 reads TGTGCCAGCAGTTACTCGAGGGGCAAAGAGACCCAGTACTTC. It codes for CASSYSRGKETQYF.

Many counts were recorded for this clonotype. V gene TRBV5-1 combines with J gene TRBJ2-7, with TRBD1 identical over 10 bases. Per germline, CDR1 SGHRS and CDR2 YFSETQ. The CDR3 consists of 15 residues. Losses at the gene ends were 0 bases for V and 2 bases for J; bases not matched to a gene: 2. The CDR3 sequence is CASSLAGQGAYEQYF. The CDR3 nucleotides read TGCGCCAGCAGCTTGGCCGGACAGGGGGCCTACGAGCAGTACTTC.

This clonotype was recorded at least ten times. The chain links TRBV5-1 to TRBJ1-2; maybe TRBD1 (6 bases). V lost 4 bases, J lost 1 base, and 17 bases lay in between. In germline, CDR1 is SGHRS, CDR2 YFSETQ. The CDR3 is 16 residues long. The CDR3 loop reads CASSRKQGRGNYGYTF. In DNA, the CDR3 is TGCGCCAGCAGCAGAAAACAGGGACGGGGTAACTATGGCTACACCTTC.

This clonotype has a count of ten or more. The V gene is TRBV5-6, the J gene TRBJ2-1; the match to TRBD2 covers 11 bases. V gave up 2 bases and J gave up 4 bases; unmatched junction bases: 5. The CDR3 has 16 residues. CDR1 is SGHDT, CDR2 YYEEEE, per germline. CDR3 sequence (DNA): TGTGCCAGCAGCTTACCGGGACTAGCGGTGTACAATGAGCAGTTCTTC. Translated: CASSLPGLAVYNEQFF.

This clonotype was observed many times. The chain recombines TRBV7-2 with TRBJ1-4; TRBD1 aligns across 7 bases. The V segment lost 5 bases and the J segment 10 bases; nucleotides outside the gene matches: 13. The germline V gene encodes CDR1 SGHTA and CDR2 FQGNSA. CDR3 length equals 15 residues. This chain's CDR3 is CASSPQGQLRGKLFF. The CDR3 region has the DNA TGTGCCAGCAGCCCACAGGGACAGCTCCGTGGAAAACTGTTTTTT.

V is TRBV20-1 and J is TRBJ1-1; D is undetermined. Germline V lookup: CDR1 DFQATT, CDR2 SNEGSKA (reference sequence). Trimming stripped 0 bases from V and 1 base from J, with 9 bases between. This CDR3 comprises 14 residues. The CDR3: CSARDVGWNTEAFF. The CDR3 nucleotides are TGCAGTGCTAGAGATGTGGGCTGGAACACTGAAGCTTTCTTT.

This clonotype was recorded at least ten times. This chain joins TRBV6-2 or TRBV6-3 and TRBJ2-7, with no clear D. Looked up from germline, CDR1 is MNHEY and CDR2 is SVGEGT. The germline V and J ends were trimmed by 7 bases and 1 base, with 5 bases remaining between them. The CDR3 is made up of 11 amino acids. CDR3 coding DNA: TGTGCCAGCACTGGTTCCTACGAGCAGTACTTC. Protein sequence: CASTGSYEQYF.

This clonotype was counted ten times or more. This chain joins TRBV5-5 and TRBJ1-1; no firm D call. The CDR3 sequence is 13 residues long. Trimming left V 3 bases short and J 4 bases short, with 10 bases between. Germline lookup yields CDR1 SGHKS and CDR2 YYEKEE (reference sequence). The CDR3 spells CASSSSPSTEAFF. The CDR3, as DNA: TGTGCCAGCAGCTCGAGTCCGAGCACTGAAGCTTTCTTT.

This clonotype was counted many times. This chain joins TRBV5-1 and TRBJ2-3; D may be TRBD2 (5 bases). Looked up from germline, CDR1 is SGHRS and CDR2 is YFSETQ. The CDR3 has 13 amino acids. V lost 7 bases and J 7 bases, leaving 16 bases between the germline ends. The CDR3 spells CASQDARGNTQYF. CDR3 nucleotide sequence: TGCGCCAGCCAGGACGCCCGGGGAAATACGCAGTATTTT.

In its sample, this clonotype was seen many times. For the CDR3, the DNA is TGTGCCAGCAATAAGGGTCTCAACACCGGGGAGCTGTTTTTT. It yields the protein CASNKGLNTGELFF. V usage is TRBV6-6 and J usage is TRBJ2-2, with D unclear. V lost 7 bases to trimming and J lost 2 bases, with 11 bases between them. This CDR3 region has 14 residues. CDR1 and CDR2 (germline): MNHNY, SVGAGI (reference sequence).

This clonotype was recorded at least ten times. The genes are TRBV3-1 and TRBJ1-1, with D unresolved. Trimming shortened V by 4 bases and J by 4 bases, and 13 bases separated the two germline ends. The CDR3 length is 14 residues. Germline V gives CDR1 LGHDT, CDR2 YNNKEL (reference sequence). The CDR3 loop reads CASSPKTRTTEAFF. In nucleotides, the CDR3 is TGTGCCAGCAGCCCCAAGACGAGGACCACTGAAGCTTTCTTT.

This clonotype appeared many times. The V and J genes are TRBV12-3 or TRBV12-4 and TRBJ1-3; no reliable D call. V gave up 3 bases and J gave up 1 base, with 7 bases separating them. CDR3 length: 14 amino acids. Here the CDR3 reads CASSLGVSGNTIYF. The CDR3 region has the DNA TGTGCCAGCAGTTTGGGAGTTTCTGGAAACACCATATATTTT.

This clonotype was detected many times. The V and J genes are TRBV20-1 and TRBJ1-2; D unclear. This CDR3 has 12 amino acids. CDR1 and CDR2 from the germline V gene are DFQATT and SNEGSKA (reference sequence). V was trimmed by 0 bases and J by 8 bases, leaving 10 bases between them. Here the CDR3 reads CSAREGALGYTF. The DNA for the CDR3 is TGCAGTGCTAGAGAAGGAGCCCTGGGCTACACCTTC.

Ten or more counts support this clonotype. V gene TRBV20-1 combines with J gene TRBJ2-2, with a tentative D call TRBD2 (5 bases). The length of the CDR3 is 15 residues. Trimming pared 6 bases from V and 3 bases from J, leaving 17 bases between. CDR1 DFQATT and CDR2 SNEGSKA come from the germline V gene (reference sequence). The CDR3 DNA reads TGCAGTGCAACCAGGCGAGGGCCGGACACCGGGGAGCTGTTTTTT. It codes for CSATRRGPDTGELFF.

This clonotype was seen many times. This chain's CDR3 is CAISAWGVRAPNTEAFF. The CDR3 DNA reads as TGTGCCATCAGTGCCTGGGGTGTCCGGGCGCCGAACACTGAAGCTTTCTTT. The chain uses TRBV10-3 and TRBJ1-1; no reliable D call. Germline V lookup: CDR1 ENHRY, CDR2 SYGVKD. With 4 bases removed from V and 1 base from J, the gap between germline ends came to 19 bases. There are 17 residues in the CDR3.

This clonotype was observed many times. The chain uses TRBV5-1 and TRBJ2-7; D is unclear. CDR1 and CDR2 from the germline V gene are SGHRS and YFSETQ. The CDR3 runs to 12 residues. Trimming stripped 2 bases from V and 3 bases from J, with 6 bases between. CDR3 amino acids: CASSFAGYEQYF. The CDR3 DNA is TGCGCCAGCAGCTTCGCAGGCTACGAGCAGTACTTC.

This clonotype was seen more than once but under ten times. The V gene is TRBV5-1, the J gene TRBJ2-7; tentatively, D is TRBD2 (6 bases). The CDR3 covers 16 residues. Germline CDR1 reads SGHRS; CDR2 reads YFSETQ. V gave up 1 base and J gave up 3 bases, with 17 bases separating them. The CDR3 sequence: CASSLSTGGRRYEQYF. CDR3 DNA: TGCGCCAGCAGCTTGAGTACCGGGGGTCGACGCTACGAGCAGTACTTC.

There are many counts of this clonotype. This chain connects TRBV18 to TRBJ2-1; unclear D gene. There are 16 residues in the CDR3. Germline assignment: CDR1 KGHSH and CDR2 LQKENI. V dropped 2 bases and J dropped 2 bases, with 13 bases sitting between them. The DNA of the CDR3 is TGTGCCAGCTCACCAGAGGTGCCAGCTACCTACAATGAGCAGTTCTTC. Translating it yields CASSPEVPATYNEQFF.

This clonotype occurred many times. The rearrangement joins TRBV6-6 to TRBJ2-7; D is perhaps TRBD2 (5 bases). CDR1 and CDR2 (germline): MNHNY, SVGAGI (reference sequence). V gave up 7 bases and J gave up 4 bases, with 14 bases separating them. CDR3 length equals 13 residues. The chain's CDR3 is CASTRRAGYEQYF. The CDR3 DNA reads TGTGCCAGCACAAGGCGGGCTGGGTACGAGCAGTACTTC.

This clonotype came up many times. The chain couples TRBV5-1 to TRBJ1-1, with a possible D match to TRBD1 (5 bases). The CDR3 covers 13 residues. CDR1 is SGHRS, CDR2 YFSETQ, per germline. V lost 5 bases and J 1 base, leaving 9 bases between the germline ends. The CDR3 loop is CASRQGPNTEAFF. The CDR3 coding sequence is TGCGCCAGCAGGCAGGGTCCGAACACTGAAGCTTTCTTT.

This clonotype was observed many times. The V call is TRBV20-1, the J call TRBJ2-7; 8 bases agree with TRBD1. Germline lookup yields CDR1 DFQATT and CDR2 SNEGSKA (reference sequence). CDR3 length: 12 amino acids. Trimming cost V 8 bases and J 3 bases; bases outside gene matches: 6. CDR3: CSSTGDGYEQYF. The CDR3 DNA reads TGCAGTTCGACAGGGGATGGCTACGAGCAGTACTTC.

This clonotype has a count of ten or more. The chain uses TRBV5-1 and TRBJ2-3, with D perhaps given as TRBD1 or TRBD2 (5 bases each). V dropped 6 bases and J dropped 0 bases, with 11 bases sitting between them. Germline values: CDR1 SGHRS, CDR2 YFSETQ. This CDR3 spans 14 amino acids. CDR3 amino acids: CASTEGSSTDTQYF. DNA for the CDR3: TGCGCCAGCACTGAGGGGTCTAGCACAGATACGCAGTATTTT.

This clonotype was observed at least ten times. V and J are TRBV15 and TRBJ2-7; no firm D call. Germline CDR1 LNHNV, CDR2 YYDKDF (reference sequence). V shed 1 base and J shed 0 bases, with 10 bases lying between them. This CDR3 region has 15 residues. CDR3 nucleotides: TGTGCCACCAGCAGAGGGGTGGTACCCTCCTACGAGCAGTACTTC. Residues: CATSRGVVPSYEQYF.

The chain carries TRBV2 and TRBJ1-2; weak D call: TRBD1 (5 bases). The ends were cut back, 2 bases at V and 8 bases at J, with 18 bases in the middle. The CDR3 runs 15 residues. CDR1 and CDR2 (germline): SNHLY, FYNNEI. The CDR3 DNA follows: TGTGCCAGCAGTGAATTCGATGGGGGGGAAGGAGGCTACACCTTC. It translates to CASSEFDGGEGGYTF.

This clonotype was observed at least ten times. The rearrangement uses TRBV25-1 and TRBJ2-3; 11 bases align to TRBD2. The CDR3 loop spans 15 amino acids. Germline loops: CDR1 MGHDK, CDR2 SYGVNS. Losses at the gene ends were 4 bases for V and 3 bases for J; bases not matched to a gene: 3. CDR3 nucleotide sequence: TGTGCCAGCAGTGGGGGGACTAGCGGTACAGATACGCAGTATTTT. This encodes CASSGGTSGTDTQYF.